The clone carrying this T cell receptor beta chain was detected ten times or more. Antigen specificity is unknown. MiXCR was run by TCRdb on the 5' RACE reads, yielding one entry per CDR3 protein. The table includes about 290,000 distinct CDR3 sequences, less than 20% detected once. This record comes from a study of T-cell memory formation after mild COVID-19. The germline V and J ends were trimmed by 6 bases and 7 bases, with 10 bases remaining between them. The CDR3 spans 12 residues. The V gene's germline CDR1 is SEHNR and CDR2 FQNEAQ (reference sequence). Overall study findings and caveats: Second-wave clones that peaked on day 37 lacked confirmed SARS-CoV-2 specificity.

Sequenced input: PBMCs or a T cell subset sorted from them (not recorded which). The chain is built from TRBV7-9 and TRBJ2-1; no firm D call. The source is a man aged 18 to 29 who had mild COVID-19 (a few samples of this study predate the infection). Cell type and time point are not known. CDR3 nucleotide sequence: TGTGCCAGCAGAGAAGAGAGGAATGAGCAGTTCTTC. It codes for CASREERNEQFF.